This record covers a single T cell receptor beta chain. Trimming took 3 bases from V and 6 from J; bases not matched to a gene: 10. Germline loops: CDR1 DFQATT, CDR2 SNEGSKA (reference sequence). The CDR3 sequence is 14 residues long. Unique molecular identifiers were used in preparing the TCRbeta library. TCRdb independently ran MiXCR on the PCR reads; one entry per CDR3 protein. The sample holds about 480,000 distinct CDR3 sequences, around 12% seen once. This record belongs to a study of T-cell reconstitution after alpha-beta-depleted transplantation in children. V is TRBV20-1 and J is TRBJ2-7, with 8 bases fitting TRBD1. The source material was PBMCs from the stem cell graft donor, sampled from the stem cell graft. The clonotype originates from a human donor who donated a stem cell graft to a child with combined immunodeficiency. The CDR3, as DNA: TGCAGTGCTAGGGCCGGACAGGGAAGACTCGAGCAGTACTTC. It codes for CSARAGQGRLEQYF.